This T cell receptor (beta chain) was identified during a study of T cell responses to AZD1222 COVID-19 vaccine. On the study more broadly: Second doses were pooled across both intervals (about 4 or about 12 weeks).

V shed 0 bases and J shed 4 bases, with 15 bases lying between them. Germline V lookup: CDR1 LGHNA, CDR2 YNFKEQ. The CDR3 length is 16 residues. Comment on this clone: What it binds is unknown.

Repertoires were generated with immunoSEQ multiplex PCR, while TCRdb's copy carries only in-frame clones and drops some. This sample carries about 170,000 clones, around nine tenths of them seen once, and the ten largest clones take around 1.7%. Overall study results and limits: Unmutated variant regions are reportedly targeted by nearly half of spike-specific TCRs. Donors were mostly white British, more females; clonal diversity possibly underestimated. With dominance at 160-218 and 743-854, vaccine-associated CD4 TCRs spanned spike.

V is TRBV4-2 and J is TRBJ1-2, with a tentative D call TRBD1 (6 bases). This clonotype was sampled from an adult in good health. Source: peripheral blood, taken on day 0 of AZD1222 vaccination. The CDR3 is CASSQDRAGASYGYTF. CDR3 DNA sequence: TGTGCCAGCAGCCAAGATCGGGCGGGGGCCTCCTATGGCTACACCTTC.